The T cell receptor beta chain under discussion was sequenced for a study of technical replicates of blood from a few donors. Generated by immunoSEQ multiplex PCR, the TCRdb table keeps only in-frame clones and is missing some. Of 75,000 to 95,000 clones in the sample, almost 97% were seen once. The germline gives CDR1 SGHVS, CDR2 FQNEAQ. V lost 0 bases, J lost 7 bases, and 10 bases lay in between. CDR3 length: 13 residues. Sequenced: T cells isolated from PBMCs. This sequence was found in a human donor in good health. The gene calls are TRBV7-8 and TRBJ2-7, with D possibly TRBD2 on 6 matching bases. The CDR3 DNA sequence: TGTGCCAGCAGCTTAGCAGGGAGGAGTGAGCAGTACTTC. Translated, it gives CASSLAGRSEQYF.